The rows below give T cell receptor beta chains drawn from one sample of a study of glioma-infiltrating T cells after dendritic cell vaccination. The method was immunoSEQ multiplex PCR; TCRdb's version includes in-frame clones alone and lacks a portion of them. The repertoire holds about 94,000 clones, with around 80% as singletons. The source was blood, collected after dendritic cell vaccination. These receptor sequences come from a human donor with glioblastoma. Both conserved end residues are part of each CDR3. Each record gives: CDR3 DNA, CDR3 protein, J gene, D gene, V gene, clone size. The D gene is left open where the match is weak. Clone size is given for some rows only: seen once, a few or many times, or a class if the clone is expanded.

TGTGCCAGCAGTGAACAGTACAGCAATCAGCCCCAGCATTTT CASSEQYSNQPQHF TRBJ1-5 - TRBV6-1 -
TGTGCCAGCAGTTTGCGACAGGTCCCCGCCTACGAGCAGTACTTC CASSLRQVPAYEQYF TRBJ2-7 - TRBV28 once
TGCGCCAGCAGTGAGTCCGGGACAACGAAAAACATTCAGTACTTC CASSESGTTKNIQYF TRBJ2-4 - TRBV10-2 -
TGTGCCAGCAGCAGACAGGGGGCTGTTGGCTACACCTTC CASSRQGAVGYTF TRBJ1-2 TRBD1 TRBV5-6 many
TGTGCCAGCAGCTTAGGGGGCGTTCAGTACTTC CASSLGGVQYF TRBJ2-7 - TRBV11-2 -
TGTGCCAGCAGCTTAGGCGGGTTAAACAATGAGCAGTTCTTC CASSLGGLNNEQFF TRBJ2-1 - TRBV7-3 -
TGTGCCAGCAGCAACCTTCGGAGGGAAGAGACCCAGTACTTC CASSNLRREETQYF TRBJ2-5 - TRBV7-9 -
TGTGCCTGGATCGTGAGGAATGGCTACACCTTC CAWIVRNGYTF TRBJ1-2 - TRBV30 -
TGCGCCAGCAGTGAGAGGGGGAATCGGCAGTACTTC CASSERGNRQYF TRBJ2-7 - TRBV10-2 once
TGTGCCAGCAGGCGCTCTAGCGGGGGGCAGTCCTACGAGCAGTACTTC CASRRSSGGQSYEQYF TRBJ2-7 TRBD2 TRBV2 once
TGTGCCAGCAGTGACTCAGGACTAGCGGGCGGACACTCTAGCACAGATACGCAGTATTTT CASSDSGLAGGHSSTDTQYF TRBJ2-3 TRBD2 TRBV6-4 -
TGTGCCAGCAGTTACTCTACATTTACCTCAGACAGGCTACCCCGCAGAGGTTATCAGCCCCAGCATTTT CASSYSTFTSDRLPRRGYQPQHF TRBJ1-5 - TRBV6-7 -
TGTGCCAGCAGTGTCCGGACAGGGGGACGATACGAGCAGTACTTC CASSVRTGGRYEQYF TRBJ2-7 TRBD1 TRBV28 -
TGTGCCAGCAGTTTCTCGGGGTCGAACACTGAAGCTTTCTTT CASSFSGSNTEAFF TRBJ1-1 - TRBV27 few
TGTGCCTGGGAAAATGGGGGGGGCCCGAGGACCTTC CAWENGGGPRTF TRBJ1-2 - TRBV30 -
TGTGCCAGCAGCGTAGCGGGAATAACCTACGAGCAGTACTTC CASSVAGITYEQYF TRBJ2-7 - TRBV9 -
TGCGCCAGCAGCTTGGGGGCAGGTTGGGGCAGAGGCCAAGAGACCCAGTACTTC CASSLGAGWGRGQETQYF TRBJ2-5 - TRBV5-1 -
TGTGCCAGCCAGTGGGGGACAGGGGTCGGAAACACCATATATTTT CASQWGTGVGNTIYF TRBJ1-3 TRBD1 TRBV28 -
TGTGCCAGCAGGCAAACCGGGGACACAGCCTACGAGCAGTACTTC CASRQTGDTAYEQYF TRBJ2-7 - TRBV7-2 once
TGCAGCGTCTGGGGGGGGCTCTATGGCTACACCTTC CSVWGGLYGYTF TRBJ1-2 - TRBV29-1 -
TGTGCCAGCAGCCAAGAAGGGGACAGACCGCTGAAGGGCTACACCTTC CASSQEGDRPLKGYTF TRBJ1-2 TRBD1 TRBV4-2 few
TGTGCCAGCAGCCGAGATCAGCCCCAGCATTTT CASSRDQPQHF TRBJ1-5 - TRBV5-6 few